This is a list of T cell receptor beta chains from one sample in a study of blood T cell repertoires in COVID-19. Some clones are missing from TCRdb's copy, which holds only in-frame ones; the method was immunoSEQ multiplex PCR. The sample holds around 170,000 clones, approximately 84% seen once. Sequencing was carried out using PBMCs or T cells enriched from blood (not recorded which). The receptor set was obtained from a woman aged 50 to 65 who had recovered from COVID-19. Both conserved end residues are part of each CDR3. The D gene is left open where the match is weak. A row's size may be missing; if present it is once, few, many or a size class.

d_call	cdr3_length	v_call	clone_size	j_call	cdr3_nt	cdr3_aa
TRBD2	16	TRBV28	-	TRBJ2-7	TGTGCCAGCAGTGGACTAGCGTCCCGGGACTACTACGAGCAGTACTTC	CASSGLASRDYYEQYF
TRBD2	18	TRBV5-1	-	TRBJ2-3	TGCGCCAGCAGCCTCTCCCGACTAGCGGGAGGGCCCAGAGATACGCAGTATTTT	CASSLSRLAGGPRDTQYF
-	12	TRBV11-2	-	TRBJ2-7	TGTGCCAGCAGCTTATTCGGGTACGAGCAGTACTTC	CASSLFGYEQYF
TRBD2	18	TRBV11-3	-	TRBJ2-1	TGTGCCAGCAGCTCGGGACTAGCGGTCTTCAGCTCCTACAATGAGCAGTTCTTC	CASSSGLAVFSSYNEQFF
TRBD1	16	TRBV19	-	TRBJ1-1	TGTGCCAGTAGTATCGCTCCGGACAGGGTGAACACTGAAGCTTTCTTT	CASSIAPDRVNTEAFF
TRBD1	15	TRBV29-1	-	TRBJ1-2	TGCAGCGTTGTGGCCGGGACAGGGGGTGGTTATGGCTACACCTTC	CSVVAGTGGGYGYTF
-	17	TRBV5-1	once	TRBJ1-1	TGCGCCAGCAGCTTGGCCAATCTGAGACAGCTGAACACTGAAGCTTTCTTT	CASSLANLRQLNTEAFF
TRBD1	13	TRBV11-3	-	TRBJ1-2	TGTGCCAGCAGCTTAACAGGGGGCCTTGGCTACACCTTC	CASSLTGGLGYTF
-	13	TRBV30	once	TRBJ1-5	TGTGCCTGGAGTGATGACACCAATCAGCCCCAGCATTTT	CAWSDDTNQPQHF
-	15	TRBV6-2/TRBV6-3	-	TRBJ2-1	TGTGCCAGCAGATACCCCGGGACTTCTAAGAATGAGCAGTTCTTC	CASRYPGTSKNEQFF
TRBD2	14	TRBV18	-	TRBJ2-7	TGTGCCAGCTCACCGGGACTAGCGGTATACGAGCAGTACTTC	CASSPGLAVYEQYF
TRBD1	15	TRBV7-2	-	TRBJ2-2	TGTGCCAGCAGCTGGGGGGACAGGCTCAGCGGGGAGCTGTTTTTT	CASSWGDRLSGELFF
-	17	TRBV4-2	-	TRBJ1-6	TGTGCCAGCAGCCAAGTCCCAGGGACTGCCGATAATTCACCCCTCCACTTT	CASSQVPGTADNSPLHF
-	17	TRBV18	-	TRBJ1-1	TGTGCCAGCTCATCCCAGGGAGGGTTGGGCATGAACACTGAAGCTTTCTTT	CASSSQGGLGMNTEAFF
TRBD1	14	TRBV10-1	-	TRBJ1-5	TGCGCCACCAGACAGGGAAGGAGCAATCAGCCCCAGCATTTT	CATRQGRSNQPQHF
TRBD2	15	TRBV2	-	TRBJ2-3	TGTGCCAGCAGTGATCGGGAGGGCCGTACAGATACGCAGTATTTT	CASSDREGRTDTQYF
TRBD1	15	TRBV5-1	-	TRBJ2-1	TGCGCCAGCAGCTCCACCGGGACAGGGATCAATGAGCAGTTCTTC	CASSSTGTGINEQFF
-	16	TRBV27	-	TRBJ2-3	TGTGCCAGCAGTTTAGAAAGAGGGCGGAGTTCATATACGCAGTATTTT	CASSLERGRSSYTQYF
TRBD1	14	TRBV28	few	TRBJ1-2	TGTGCCAGCAGTCCCCAGATACGACAGGGCGGCTACACCTTC	CASSPQIRQGGYTF
TRBD2	15	TRBV7-9	-	TRBJ2-3	TGTGCCAGCAGCTTAGGAACGGGAGGGCCTGATACGCAGTATTTT	CASSLGTGGPDTQYF
-	13	TRBV10-1	-	TRBJ2-1	TGCGCCAGCAGTGAGTCGGCATTTCGAGAGCAGTTCTTC	CASSESAFREQFF
-	12	TRBV2	-	TRBJ1-6	TGTGCCAGCACTCCCCAGGGTTCACCCCTCCACTTT	CASTPQGSPLHF
TRBD1	15	TRBV7-2	-	TRBJ1-2	TGTGCCAGCAGCCCTACTTGGACAGGGATCTATGGCTACACCTTC	CASSPTWTGIYGYTF